This T cell receptor beta chain comes out of a study of identical twins. MiXCR was run by TCRdb on the 5' RACE reads, yielding one entry per CDR3 protein. This repertoire shows just over 450,000 distinct CDR3 sequences, approximately 15% found once; its top ten account for over 0.5%. CDR3 size: 15 residues. CDR1 and CDR2 from the germline V gene are SGHVS and FNYEAQ. Between the trimmed V and J ends, which lost 2 bases and 4 bases, there was a span of 11 bases. This same sample was also part of a study on yellow fever vaccine responses in identical twins.

The clonotype originates from a woman aged 18-29 years in good health. The J gene is TRBJ2-2, the V gene TRBV7-6; D not certain. What was sequenced was CD4+ T cells sorted from blood. The CDR3 reads CASSLKNRGTGELFF. The CDR3 DNA sequence: TGTGCCAGCAGCTTAAAGAACCGAGGCACCGGGGAGCTGTTTTTT.